The sequence of this T cell receptor (beta chain) was determined in a study of response to subunit inactivated influenza vaccine. MiXCR, run by TCRdb on the RT-PCR reads, gives a single entry per CDR3 protein. The profile shows about 570,000 distinct CDR3 sequences, 10% to 15% of them singletons. Study findings and constraints: There was a suggestion from the authors that each seasonal influenza vaccination recruits few new T cells.

Germline V lookup: CDR1 SGHTA, CDR2 FQGNSA. The CDR3 spans 13 residues. V shed 5 bases and J shed 5 bases, with 10 bases lying between them. Concerning this clonotype: As yet, its antigen is unknown.

This sequence was found in a man aged 45-65 years who received an inactivated influenza vaccine. Specimen: PBMCs from blood, collected on the day of vaccination. This chain links TRBV7-2 with TRBJ2-4, with D perhaps matching TRBD1 or TRBD2 (6 bases each). The CDR3 is CASSQRGENIQYF. Here the CDR3 DNA reads TGTGCCAGCAGCCAGAGGGGGGAAAACATTCAGTACTTC.